The 4 T cell receptor beta chains listed next were all sequenced from one sample in a study of blood T cells in healthy people across ages. Together with a sample-barcoded 5' primer, a J-beta primer mix was included in a second PCR lasting about 6 to 11 cycles. TCRdb reanalysed the 5' RACE reads using MiXCR and keeps one entry per CDR3 protein. The sample lists 780,000 or so distinct CDR3 sequences; 56% were seen once. The specimen was blood. These receptors came from a man between 40 and 49 years old in good health.

The chain joins TRBV20-1 to TRBJ2-7; D is ambiguous. This CDR3 has 11 residues. The V end lost 3 bases, the J end lost 1 base, and 4 bases lay between the germline ends. Per the germline V gene, CDR1 is DFQATT and CDR2 is SNEGSKA (reference sequence). CDR3 loop: CSARGSYEQYF. CDR3 coding DNA: TGCAGTGCTAGGGGATCCTACGAGCAGTACTTC.

This clonotype showed up just a few times. V is TRBV6-6 and J is TRBJ1-1; D gene uncertain. V gave up 0 bases and J gave up 2 bases, with 7 bases separating them. The CDR3 consists of 14 residues. Looked up from germline, CDR1 is MNHNY and CDR2 is SVGAGI (reference sequence). Here the CDR3 DNA reads TGTGCCAGCAGTTACTCCCAGGCTAACACTGAAGCTTTCTTT. Its protein product is CASSYSQANTEAFF.

The chain joins TRBV6-5 to TRBJ2-3; TRBD2 aligns across 9 bases. V shed 7 bases and J 0 bases; nucleotides not matched to a gene: 2. Germline CDR1 and CDR2: MNHEY and SVGAGI. This CDR3 is 14 amino acids long. The CDR3 sequence: CASKGLASTDTQYF. CDR3 in DNA: TGTGCCAGCAAGGGACTAGCTAGCACAGATACGCAGTATTTT.

The gene calls are TRBV7-2 and TRBJ1-5; the D is unclear. The germline V gene encodes CDR1 SGHTA and CDR2 FQGNSA. This CDR3 is 14 amino acids long. V dropped 1 base and J dropped 3 bases, with 7 bases sitting between them. The CDR3 DNA reads TGTGCCAGCAGCTTAGAGGGTGTCAATCAGCCCCAGCATTTT. Its protein product is CASSLEGVNQPQHF.